This T cell receptor beta chain was sequenced during a study of T-cell reconstitution after alpha-beta-depleted transplantation in children. This clonotype came up many times. The CDR3 spans 11 residues. Trimming removed 5 bases from V and 6 bases from J, with 10 bases in between. Germline CDR1 is SQVTM and CDR2 is ANQGSEA. This sample's TCRbeta library carried unique molecular identifier barcodes. TCRdb independently ran MiXCR on the PCR reads; one entry per CDR3 protein. The sample has roughly 790,000 distinct CDR3 sequences, roughly 15% seen once. The receptor was isolated from a male patient younger than 18 who had a stem cell transplant for acute lymphoblastic leukemia, so the T cells may come from the graft donor. This rearrangement joins TRBV29-1 to TRBJ1-2, with D possibly TRBD1 on 6 matching bases. The specimen was PBMCs, mostly from graft donor cells, collected 360 days after TCRalphabeta/CD19-depleted stem cell transplant. For the CDR3, the DNA is TGCAGCGTTACAGGGATCCATGGCTACACCTTC. Protein: CSVTGIHGYTF.